These 17 T cell receptor beta chains were sequenced from one sample in a study of neurological immune-mediated disorders. TCRdb processed the 5' RACE reads anew with MiXCR; each CDR3 protein has one entry. Of tens of thousands of distinct CDR3 sequences listed, roughly 7.3% were seen once; the top ten hold around 4%. Source material: PBMCs. These receptor sequences come from a middle-aged woman in good health.

This clonotype came up many times. J is TRBJ2-1 and V is TRBV5-1; 11 bases are shared with TRBD2. The CDR3 extends over 16 amino acids. CDR1 is SGHRS, CDR2 YFSETQ, per germline. J was trimmed by 5 bases and V by 0 bases; bases with no gene match: 4. The CDR3 DNA reads as TGCGCCAGCAGCTTGGGGGGGACTAGCGGCGACAATGAGCAGTTCTTC. It yields the protein CASSLGGTSGDNEQFF.

This clonotype has at least ten counts. The chain is built from TRBV2 and TRBJ2-7, with D unclear. The CDR3 runs 13 residues. The V end lost 3 bases, the J end lost 3 bases, and 9 bases lay between the germline ends. Germline CDR1 and CDR2: SNHLY and FYNNEI. In DNA form, the CDR3 reads TGTGCCAGCAGTGAGGCCGAGAACTACGAGCAGTACGTC. Translation: CASSEAENYEQYV.

This clonotype was seen many times. The chain employs TRBV6-2 or TRBV6-3 and TRBJ2-5, with TRBD2 identical over 9 bases. Trimming removed 2 bases from V and 1 base from J; junction bases left unmatched: 2. The CDR3 has 15 residues. Germline CDR1 is MNHEY and CDR2 is SVGEGT. The CDR3 DNA is TGTGCCAGCAGTTACGCGGGGGGGACCCAAGAGACCCAGTACTTC. This encodes CASSYAGGTQETQYF.

This clonotype was detected many times. The chain has TRBV7-9 and TRBJ2-7; D call uncertain. The germline V gene has CDR1 SEHNR and CDR2 FQNEAQ (reference sequence). CDR3 length: 11 amino acids. The germline V and J ends were trimmed by 5 bases and 3 bases, with 5 bases remaining between them. DNA for the CDR3: TGTGCCAGCAGCCCCCACTACGAGCAGTACTTC. This sequence encodes CASSPHYEQYF. The full variable domain, rest sourced from reference TRBV7-9 and TRBJ2-7, is DTGVSQNPRHKITKRGQNVTFRCDPISEHNRLYWYRQTLGQGPEFLTYFQNEAQLEKSRLLSDRFSAERPKGSFSTLEIQRTEQGDSAMYLCASSPHYEQYFGPGTRLTVT.

J is TRBJ2-2 and V is TRBV12-3 or TRBV12-4; 7 bases are shared with TRBD2. J was trimmed by 7 bases and V by 6 bases; bases with no gene match: 17. The CDR3 has 17 amino acids. DNA of the CDR3: TGTGCCAGCAGACCTCCTGGGGGGGGTCGGGCAGGCGGGGAGCTGTTTTTT. Translation: CASRPPGGGRAGGELFF.

This clonotype showed up many times. The DNA is left out, because the CDR3 cannot be placed on it with certainty; the CDR3 is given as TCRdb lists it. V is TRBV28 and J is TRBJ1-5; TRBD1, the table's D call, was not compared with the DNA. CDR1 MDHEN and CDR2 SYDVKM come from the germline V gene. Termini included, the CDR3 measures 15 amino acids. This CDR3 reads CASSFFGQGIQPQHF.

This clonotype was counted ten times or more. Compared with germline, one end of the junction differs, possibly owing to a read error. This chain connects TRBV2 to TRBJ2-1; TRBD1 agrees at 7 bases. This CDR3 has 12 residues. Germline assignment: CDR1 SNHLY and CDR2 FYNNEI. The CDR3 bases are TGTACCAGCACCGGACAGGCGCTCGGGCAGTTCTTC. Its protein product is CTSTGQALGQFF.

This clonotype was seen a few times. A clone one base away is much larger, so this may be a read error. V gene TRBV20-1 combines with J gene TRBJ2-5; D possibly matches TRBD1 or TRBD2 (5 bases each). This CDR3 is 10 amino acids long. CDR1 and CDR2 (germline): DFQATT, SNEGSKA (reference sequence). The V and J ends lost 5 bases and 9 bases respectively, with 10 bases between them. This CDR3 reads CSADQGAQYF. The CDR3 coding sequence is TGCAGTGCTGATCAGGGAGCCCAGTACTTC.

In this sample, this clonotype turned up many times. This sequence joins TRBV18 and TRBJ2-5; 8 bases match TRBD1. Germline V gene lookup returns CDR1 KGHSH and CDR2 LQKENI. V lost 2 bases to trimming and J lost 3 bases; unmatched junction nucleotides: 5. This CDR3 has 15 amino acids. CDR3 sequence reads: CASSPRTGTEETQYF. CDR3 DNA: TGTGCCAGCTCACCAAGGACAGGGACCGAAGAGACCCAGTACTTC.

This clonotype came up many times. This rearrangement joins TRBV5-1 to TRBJ2-2; the D is unclear. CDR3 size: 15 residues. Germline V gene lookup returns CDR1 SGHRS and CDR2 YFSETQ. Deletions cut 0 bases from V and 0 bases from J, with 6 bases between. The CDR3 sequence is CASSLEGPNTGELFF. CDR3 sequence (DNA): TGCGCCAGCAGCTTGGAAGGTCCGAACACCGGGGAGCTGTTTTTT. The full variable domain, its missing parts supplied by reference TRBV5-1 and TRBJ2-2, is KAGVTQTPRYLIKTRGQQVTLSCSPISGHRSVSWYQQTPGQGLQFLFEYFSETQRNKGNFPGRFSGRQFSNSRSEMNVSTLELGDSALYLCASSLEGPNTGELFFGEGSRLTVL.

This clonotype has ten or more counts. V gene TRBV5-5 combines with J gene TRBJ2-3, with D unresolved. The CDR3 has 12 residues. Trimming took off 5 bases at V and 1 base at J, with 5 bases between the two ends. The germline V gene has CDR1 SGHKS and CDR2 YYEKEE (reference sequence). Written as DNA, the CDR3 is TGTGCCAGCAGTCGTCGCACAGATACGCAGTATTTT. This codes for CASSRRTDTQYF.

This clonotype was picked up many times. This rearrangement joins TRBV28 to TRBJ1-5; 9 bases map to TRBD1. Trimming cost V 6 bases and J 0 bases; bases outside gene matches: 12. Germline lookup yields CDR1 MDHEN and CDR2 SYDVKM. The CDR3 is 18 residues long. This chain's CDR3 is CASSNRDRVAYSNQPQHF. Written as DNA, the CDR3 is TGTGCCAGCAGCAACCGGGACAGGGTCGCTTATAGCAATCAGCCCCAGCATTTT. The full variable domain, its missing parts supplied by reference TRBV28 and TRBJ1-5, is DVKVTQSSRYLVKRTGEKVFLECVQDMDHENMFWYRQDPGLGLRLIYFSYDVKMKEKGDIPEGYSVSREKKERFSLILESASTNQTSMYLCASSNRDRVAYSNQPQHFGDGTRLSIL.

Points on this clonotype: A read error may account for a junction end that differs from germline. The gene calls are TRBV5-5 and TRBJ1-5, with unresolved D. Germline CDR1 is SGHKS and CDR2 is YYEKEE (reference sequence). This CDR3 is 15 amino acids long. This chain's CDR3 is CASSLVGERSQLQHF. The CDR3 region has the DNA TGTGCCAGCAGCTTGGTAGGCGAGAGAAGTCAGCTCCAGCATTTT.

Sample share makes this clonotype medium-sized. This chain links TRBV20-1 with TRBJ2-3, with 13 bases fitting TRBD2. The CDR3 is 16 residues long. Germline CDR1 is DFQATT and CDR2 is SNEGSKA (reference sequence). Germline trimming cut 4 bases from V and 0 bases from J; bases unmatched to any gene: 4. CDR3 sequence: CSAIGTSGISTDTQYF. CDR3 in DNA: TGCAGTGCTATAGGGACTAGCGGGATTAGCACAGATACGCAGTATTTT.

Many counts were recorded for this clonotype. The genes are TRBV7-9 and TRBJ1-6; 10 bases match TRBD1. The CDR3 loop spans 17 amino acids. Looked up from germline, CDR1 is SEHNR and CDR2 is FQNEAQ (reference sequence). The J segment lost 4 bases and the V segment lost 5 bases, leaving 8 bases of the junction unmatched. The CDR3 nucleotides read TGTGCCAGCAGCCCCATCAAGGACAGGGGGTATAATTCACCCCTCCACTTT. Its translation is CASSPIKDRGYNSPLHF.

In its sample, this clonotype ranks as medium-sized. The chain carries TRBV20-1 and TRBJ2-7; 9 bases are shared with TRBD2. Germline V gene data show CDR1 as DFQATT and CDR2 as SNEGSKA (reference sequence). The CDR3 extends over 14 amino acids. V trimming: 6 bases; J trimming: 5 bases; junction bases outside the gene matches: 11. This CDR3 is CSASSLAGRNEQYF. DNA for the CDR3: TGCAGTGCCAGTAGTCTAGCGGGAAGGAACGAGCAGTACTTC.

This clonotype was seen repeatedly, ten times or more. This chain joins TRBV12-3 or TRBV12-4 and TRBJ2-3; TRBD2 matches at 12 bases. Losses at the gene ends were 5 bases for V and 2 bases for J; bases not matched to a gene: 8. CDR3 length equals 17 residues. Here the CDR3 DNA reads TGTGCCAGCAGTCCCCGACTAGCGGGGGTGTACACAGATACGCAGTATTTT. Residues: CASSPRLAGVYTDTQYF.